The 31 T cell receptor beta chains below all came from one sample that was sequenced in a study of blood T cells in healthy people across ages. With a J-beta primer mix and a sample-barcoded 5' primer, a second PCR ran 7 to 11 cycles. TCRdb independently ran MiXCR on the 5' RACE reads; one entry per CDR3 protein. The sample comprises around 990,000 distinct CDR3 sequences, about 23% of which are singletons, and approximately 0.71% rests with the top ten. This same sample was also part of a study on T cells of mothers and their children.

Sequencing was performed on blood. Every receptor here comes from a girl aged 2 to 9 in good health.

In its sample, this clonotype was seen a few times. V and J are TRBV28 and TRBJ2-3, with 9 bases matching TRBD2. CDR3 length equals 18 residues. Germline V lookup: CDR1 MDHEN, CDR2 SYDVKM. Trimming took 8 bases from V and 5 from J; bases not matched to a gene: 20. The CDR3 DNA reads as TGTGCCAGCGGATCAGGGACCGTAGCGGGAGCCTTGGGAGATACGCAGTATTTT. This gives the protein CASGSGTVAGALGDTQYF.

Worth noting for this clonotype: Its ends do not fully match the called genes, so a read error is possible. The rearrangement uses TRBV28 and TRBJ2-2, with D perhaps TRBD2 (5 bases). Germline V gives CDR1 MDHEN, CDR2 SYDVKM. This CDR3 has 14 amino acids. The CDR3 DNA follows: TGTGCCAGCAGTTCGGCGATTAACACCGGGGAGCTGGTTTTT. Its protein is CASSSAINTGELVF.

The sample holds a few counts of this clonotype. The V call is TRBV25-1, the J call TRBJ2-1, with D possibly TRBD1 on 6 matching bases. The CDR3 has 15 amino acids. Germline-derived CDR1 and CDR2 are MGHDK and SYGVNS. V dropped 3 bases and J dropped 2 bases, with 11 bases sitting between them. The CDR3 here is CASSDPGQAYNEQFF. For the CDR3, the DNA is TGTGCCAGCAGTGATCCGGGACAAGCCTACAATGAGCAGTTCTTC.

In this sample, this clonotype turned up a few times. V is TRBV6-2 or TRBV6-3 and J is TRBJ2-7, with no clear D. CDR1 and CDR2 from the germline V gene are MNHEY and SVGEGT. With 5 bases removed from V and 5 bases from J, the gap between germline ends came to 10 bases. CDR3 size: 12 residues. This CDR3 is CASSQVQDEQYF. The CDR3 DNA follows: TGTGCCAGCAGTCAGGTTCAGGACGAGCAGTACTTC.

This clonotype was observed a few times. The genes are TRBV10-3 and TRBJ2-1, with 10 nucleotides matching TRBD2. The ends lost 1 base at V and 8 bases at J; junction bases unmatched: 5. The CDR3 loop spans 15 amino acids. Per germline, CDR1 ENHRY and CDR2 SYGVKD. CDR3 amino acids: CAISEWASGGDEQFF. The CDR3 DNA reads TGTGCCATCAGTGAGTGGGCTAGCGGGGGAGATGAGCAGTTCTTC.

This clonotype has a handful of counts. The chain couples TRBV5-1 to TRBJ2-1; D gene ambiguous. The V gene's germline CDR1 is SGHRS and CDR2 YFSETQ. V shed 0 bases and J shed 8 bases, with 9 bases lying between them. The CDR3 covers 13 residues. The CDR3 region is CASSLVGVHEQFF. CDR3 in DNA: TGCGCCAGCAGCTTGGTGGGTGTACATGAGCAGTTCTTC. Based on the CDR3 plus reference TRBV5-1 and TRBJ2-1, the full variable domain is KAGVTQTPRYLIKTRGQQVTLSCSPISGHRSVSWYQQTPGQGLQFLFEYFSETQRNKGNFPGRFSGRQFSNSRSEMNVSTLELGDSALYLCASSLVGVHEQFFGPGTRLTVL.

V gene TRBV6-2 or TRBV6-3 combines with J gene TRBJ2-7, with TRBD2 as a possible D gene (6 bases). The germline gives CDR1 MNHEY, CDR2 SVGEGT. The V gene lost 5 bases and the J gene lost 7 bases, with 15 bases spanning the gap. The CDR3 has 13 amino acids. Here the CDR3 reads CASSLDGEEEQYF. DNA for the CDR3: TGTGCCAGCAGTCTAGATGGGGAGGAAGAGCAGTACTTC.

The sample holds a few counts of this clonotype. The chain has TRBV6-2 or TRBV6-3 and TRBJ2-2, with D maybe TRBD2 (7 bases). CDR3 size: 14 residues. V dropped 5 bases and J dropped 7 bases, with 14 bases sitting between them. The germline gives CDR1 MNHEY, CDR2 SVGEGT. The CDR3 DNA follows: TGTGCCAGCAGTCCAGGACTAGGGGGCGGGGAGCTGTTTTTT. It encodes CASSPGLGGGELFF.

This clonotype has a single count. The chain links TRBV5-1 to TRBJ2-1; 12 bases match TRBD1. The germline V gene has CDR1 SGHRS and CDR2 YFSETQ. The junction had 9 bases not matched to a gene; V was cut back by 1 base and J by 4 bases. CDR3 length equals 18 residues. The CDR3 reads CASSLSSGQGARYNEQFF. In DNA, the CDR3 is TGCGCCAGCAGCTTGTCCTCGGGACAGGGGGCAAGGTACAATGAGCAGTTCTTC.

The chain combines TRBV4-1 with TRBJ2-7, with a possible D match to TRBD2 (5 bases). This CDR3 has 15 amino acids. From germline, CDR1 is MGHRA and CDR2 YSYEKL. Trimming removed 4 bases from V and 1 base from J, with 14 bases in between. CDR3 loop: CASSPLRRGSYEQYF. The CDR3 DNA follows: TGCGCCAGCAGCCCCCTTAGGCGCGGGTCCTACGAGCAGTACTTC.

V is TRBV7-9 and J is TRBJ2-7, with D possibly matching TRBD1 (5 bases). The CDR3 runs 13 residues. The ends were cut back, 3 bases at V and 2 bases at J, with 8 bases in the middle. The germline CDR1 and CDR2 sequences are SEHNR and FQNEAQ (reference sequence). The CDR3 nucleotides are TGTGCCAGCAGCTTTACGACAGCCTACGAGCAGTACTTC. Its translation is CASSFTTAYEQYF.

This rearrangement joins TRBV20-1 to TRBJ1-1; D unresolved. Germline assignment: CDR1 DFQATT and CDR2 SNEGSKA (reference sequence). The V end was cut by 4 bases, the J end by 0 bases, with 9 bases between. This CDR3 region has 13 residues. The chain's CDR3 is CSATFVLNTEAFF. The CDR3 region has the DNA TGCAGTGCTACCTTCGTCCTGAACACTGAAGCTTTCTTT.

The V call is TRBV9, the J call TRBJ2-7; 7 bases match TRBD1. Per the germline V gene, CDR1 is SGDLS and CDR2 is YYNGEE. J was trimmed by 3 bases and V by 0 bases; bases with no gene match: 6. This CDR3 has 15 amino acids. CDR3 sequence reads: CASSVGGTALYEQYF. In DNA form, the CDR3 reads TGTGCCAGCAGCGTAGGTGGGACAGCGCTCTACGAGCAGTACTTC. The full variable domain, completed using reference TRBV9 and TRBJ2-7, is DSGVTQTPKHLITATGQRVTLRCSPRSGDLSVYWYQQSLDQGLQFLIQYYNGEERAKGNILERFSAQQFPDLHSELNLSSLELGDSALYFCASSVGGTALYEQYFGPGTRLTVT.

This clonotype was detected once. This rearrangement joins TRBV29-1 to TRBJ2-5, with 7 bases aligning to TRBD2. The J call may be in error: the DNA end matches TRBJ2-1 better. This CDR3 is built from 12 residues. Germline CDR1 is SQVTM and CDR2 is ANQGSEA. The CDR3 loop reads CSVEGTRSEQFF. The CDR3 DNA follows: TGCAGCGTTGAAGGGACTAGAAGTGAGCAGTTCTTC.

This clonotype was seen once. The CDR3 loop reads CASSFALSGYTF. CDR3 nucleotide sequence: TGTGCCAGCAGTTTTGCCCTCTCTGGCTACACCTTC. The chain combines TRBV12-3 or TRBV12-4 with TRBJ1-2, with no clear D. V was cut by 3 bases and J by 7 bases, with 9 bases left in between. The CDR3 loop spans 12 amino acids.

This clonotype was counted a few times. Germline and junction disagree at one end, which may indicate a read error. V is TRBV7-2 and J is TRBJ1-1, with D unclear. The CDR3 length is 11 residues. CDR1 SGHTA and CDR2 FQGNSA come from the germline V gene. The CDR3 DNA is TGCGCCAGCAGCTTACTAACATTAACTTTCTTT. Its translation is CASSLLTLTFF.

The sample holds many counts of this clonotype. V usage is TRBV4-1 and J usage is TRBJ2-7; weak D call: TRBD1 (5 bases). Trimming shortened V by 2 bases and J by 0 bases, and 8 bases separated the two germline ends. Germline V CDR1 and CDR2: MGHRA, YSYEKL. The CDR3 spans 14 residues. CDR3 region: CASSQTDSSYEQYF. CDR3 coding DNA: TGCGCCAGCAGCCAAACTGACAGCTCCTACGAGCAGTACTTC.

This clonotype was counted a few times. The gene calls are TRBV20-1 and TRBJ2-1; perhaps TRBD1 as D (6 bases). The J call may not be correct, given that the DNA end is closer to TRBJ2-7. There are 15 residues in the CDR3. Germline V lookup: CDR1 DFQATT, CDR2 SNEGSKA (reference sequence). Here the CDR3 DNA reads TGCAGTGCTAGAGATGGCGGGTCCAGGGGCTACGAGCAGTACTTC. It is translated as CSARDGGSRGYEQYF.

As regards this clonotype: Relative to the germline gene, one junction end is altered; a read error may explain this. The rearrangement joins TRBV11-1 to TRBJ2-1, with D perhaps matching TRBD1 (5 bases). The CDR3 spans 15 residues. CDR1 and CDR2 (germline): SGHAT, FQDESV (reference sequence). The CDR3 nucleotides are TGTGCCAGCAGCCCAGGCATTGGGGCGAGGAATGAGCAGCTCTTC. It is translated as CASSPGIGARNEQLF. The full variable domain, its missing parts supplied by reference TRBV11-1 and TRBJ2-1, is EAEVAQSPRYKITEKSQAVAFWCDPISGHATLYWYRQILGQGPELLVQFQDESVVDDSQLPKDRFSAERLKGVDSTLKIQPAELGDSAMYLCASSPGIGARNEQLFGPGTRLTVL.

V is TRBV4-2 and J is TRBJ1-1, with 7 bases matching TRBD1. In germline, CDR1 is LGHNA, CDR2 YNFKEQ. CDR3 length: 13 residues. The J segment lost 9 bases and the V segment lost 7 bases, leaving 11 bases of the junction unmatched. The CDR3 DNA reads as TGTGCCAGCAACGGACAGGTTGGGGGAAAAGCTTTCTTT. Translation gives CASNGQVGGKAFF.

J is TRBJ2-2 and V is TRBV20-1; a possible D gene is TRBD2 (5 bases). V was shortened by 2 bases and J by 0 bases, with 10 bases between the two germline ends. The CDR3 is made up of 15 amino acids. CDR1 DFQATT and CDR2 SNEGSKA come from the germline V gene (reference sequence). The CDR3 region has the DNA TGCAGTGCTAGAAATAGACTAACGAACACCGGGGAGCTGTTTTTT. Encoded protein: CSARNRLTNTGELFF.

The table lists this clonotype with a few counts. The junction and the germline gene differ at one end; a read error may be behind it. This sequence joins TRBV20-1 and TRBJ2-7, with D possibly TRBD2 on 6 matching bases. The CDR3 has 12 amino acids. The V gene's germline CDR1 is DFQATT and CDR2 SNEGSKA (reference sequence). Here the CDR3 DNA reads TGCAGTGCCAGAGGGGACTTCTACGAGCAGTACTTC. Translated, it gives CSARGDFYEQYF.

This clonotype was seen more than once but under ten times. This chain links TRBV29-1 with TRBJ2-3; D is possibly TRBD2 (6 bases). V lost 1 base, J lost 0 bases, and 11 bases lay in between. This CDR3 has 15 amino acids. Germline V lookup: CDR1 SQVTM, CDR2 ANQGSEA. Written as DNA, the CDR3 is TGCAGCGTTGAAGGTAGCGGACTAAGCACAGATACGCAGTATTTT. Protein product: CSVEGSGLSTDTQYF.

About this clonotype: One end of the junction does not line up with germline, which may come from a read error. This sequence joins TRBV29-1 and TRBJ1-2, with TRBD1 as a possible D gene (5 bases). This CDR3 is 14 amino acids long. Germline CDR1 is SQVTM and CDR2 is ANQGSEA. In DNA form, the CDR3 reads TGCAGCGTTGAAGAGGGGGAATGGAGATATGGCTGCACCTTC. This codes for CSVEEGEWRYGCTF. The full variable domain, rest sourced from reference TRBV29-1 and TRBJ1-2, is SAVISQKPSRDICQRGTSLTIQCQVDSQVTMMFWYRQQPGQSLTLIATANQGSEATYESGFVIDKFPISRPNLTFSTLTVSNMSPEDSSIYLCSVEEGEWRYGCTFGSGTRLTVV.

This clonotype was observed a handful of times. The chain employs TRBV5-1 and TRBJ2-1; TRBD2 matches at 7 bases. The CDR3 is 18 residues long. Germline CDR1 is SGHRS and CDR2 is YFSETQ. Trimming at V came to 4 bases and at J to 5 bases, leaving 18 bases not matched to a gene. The CDR3 DNA reads as TGCGCCAGCAGCACCGTACTAACTAGCGTTGTGCGGAACAATGAGCAGTTCTTC. This codes for CASSTVLTSVVRNNEQFF.

This clonotype was counted between two and nine times. V gene TRBV28 combines with J gene TRBJ2-2; D perhaps matches TRBD2 (6 bases). The CDR3 spans 15 residues. V shed 1 base and J shed 4 bases, with 10 bases lying between them. The germline CDR1 and CDR2 sequences are MDHEN and SYDVKM. The CDR3 protein is CASSLLVSGTGELFF. In DNA form, the CDR3 reads TGTGCCAGCAGTTTATTGGTTAGCGGCACCGGGGAGCTGTTTTTT.

This clonotype has more than one count but fewer than ten. The chain recombines TRBV11-2 with TRBJ2-1; 7 bases are shared with TRBD2. Trimming removed 0 bases from V and 2 bases from J; junction bases left unmatched: 1. This CDR3 contains 15 residues. Germline V lookup: CDR1 SGHAT, CDR2 FQNNGV. CDR3 region: CASSLDGGTYNEQFF. The CDR3 DNA follows: TGTGCCAGCAGCTTAGACGGGGGGACCTACAATGAGCAGTTCTTC.

This clonotype was recorded a few times. The chain joins TRBV7-2 to TRBJ2-5, with unresolved D. This CDR3 is built from 16 residues. Germline V gives CDR1 SGHTA, CDR2 FQGNSA. V lost 4 bases, J lost 5 bases, and 20 bases lay in between. The CDR3 here is CASSYGPYSQEETQYF. CDR3 nucleotide sequence: TGTGCCAGCAGCTACGGCCCCTACAGCCAGGAGGAGACCCAGTACTTC.

This clonotype appeared a few times. The chain employs TRBV3-1 and TRBJ2-1, with a tentative D call TRBD1 (6 bases). Per the germline V gene, CDR1 is LGHDT and CDR2 is YNNKEL (reference sequence). The CDR3 spans 16 residues. The V end was cut by 0 bases, the J end by 5 bases, with 14 bases between. Here the CDR3 DNA reads TGTGCCAGCAGCCAAGATCAAGGGGGATTCCACAATGAGCAGTTCTTC. This sequence encodes CASSQDQGGFHNEQFF.

This clonotype was found a few times. The chain couples TRBV11-2 to TRBJ2-1, with TRBD2 matching over 11 bases. Trimming cost V 5 bases and J 4 bases; bases outside gene matches: 7. The germline gives CDR1 SGHAT, CDR2 FQNNGV. CDR3 length equals 16 residues. CDR3 region: CASSATGLAVYNEQFF. Written as DNA, the CDR3 is TGTGCCAGCAGCGCAACGGGACTAGCGGTTTACAATGAGCAGTTCTTC.

The gene calls are TRBV24-1 and TRBJ2-5, with D unresolved. V was clipped by 0 bases and J by 4 bases, with 14 bases between them. Germline-derived CDR1 and CDR2 are KGHDR and SFDVKD. This CDR3 region has 16 residues. Here the CDR3 DNA reads TGTGCCACCAGTGATTTGGTGTTTGATGGACGAGAGACCCAGTACTTC. The encoded protein is CATSDLVFDGRETQYF.